The subject of this entry is one T cell receptor beta chain. Its antigen remains unidentified. Thawed PBMCs were FACS-sorted into unstimulated CD4+CD25+CD127- regulatory T cells, CD4+CD25- non-regulatory cells, CD4 and CD8 cells. Assay: immunoSEQ multiplex PCR; the TCRdb copy retains only in-frame clones and omits some. Here the sample spans about 73,000 clones, nearly 98% being singletons. This sample is part of a study of Tregs in tolerant kidney transplant recipients. Study at large: Mixed chimerism was transient after nonmyeloablative marrow transplants from related graft donors.

The study, taken as a whole, reports: Changing PCR primers prevented nucleotide comparison between some patients' samples. Antigen-driven expansion was suggested because donor-specific Tregs expanded more than all Tregs in tolerant patients.

Germline loops: CDR1 MNHNS, CDR2 SASEGT. The ends were cut back, 4 bases at V and 11 bases at J, with 12 bases in the middle. The CDR3 runs 12 residues. Sequenced here: CD4+ T cells from blood, sampled before the transplant. The chain combines TRBV6-1 with TRBJ1-5; D is uncertain. This TCR derives from a human donor who received a combined kidney and bone marrow transplant. The CDR3 here is CASSAPSSSQHF. The CDR3 DNA follows: TGTGCCAGCAGTGCACCGAGTTCGTCCCAGCATTTT.